This TCR beta chain was recovered during a study of blood T cells in healthy people across ages. The second PCR ran roughly 7 to 12 cycles with a sample-barcoded 5' primer and J-beta primers. MiXCR, run by TCRdb on the 5' RACE reads, gives a single entry per CDR3 protein. The table lists 1.2 million to 1.5 million distinct CDR3 sequences, approximately 59% of them singletons. Total RNA, at least 5 micrograms per sample, was extracted from PBMCs. With regard to this clonotype: What it binds is unknown. At one end the junction does not follow the germline gene, possibly because of a read error.

The CDR3 extends over 17 amino acids. Germline values: CDR1 MNHEY, CDR2 SVGAGI. Notes on the study in general: Correlation between TCR beta diversity and naive T cell percentage was strong. The study found more naive CD4+ cells and higher diversity in long-lived than aged donors.

This clonotype was sampled from a man younger than 30 in good health. Source material: blood. The chain couples TRBV6-5 to TRBJ2-3; a weak D match, TRBD2 (7 bases). CDR3: CACSYTPGGAPTDTQYF. The CDR3 region has the DNA TGTGCCTGCAGTTATACTCCTGGGGGGGCCCCCACAGATACGCAGTATTTT.